These T cell receptor beta chains were read from a single sample in a study of shared clonotypes between healthy human individuals. The protocol was immunoSEQ multiplex PCR, while the TCRdb copy is restricted to in-frame clones and leaves out a portion. This table holds some 580,000 clones, roughly 97% found once. Sequenced input: naive CD4+ T cells sorted from blood. All receptors derive from a woman in her twenties or thirties in good health. Each CDR3 is given with its conserved first and last residue. D genes are given only for firm matches. Expanded clones get a size class; other rows say once, few or many, or leave the size out.

NA,TRBJ2-1,NA,TRBV16,TGTGCCAGCAGCCGCTCCGGGCCCGGCTCCTACAATGAGCAGTTCTTC,CASSRSGPGSYNEQFF
NA,TRBJ1-4,TRBD1,TRBV19,TGTGCCAGTAGTCGACAGGGTAATGAAAAACTGTTTTTT,CASSRQGNEKLFF
NA,TRBJ2-1,TRBD1,TRBV19,TGTGCCAGTAGTATAGGGGACAGGGCGTATGAGCAGTTCTTC,CASSIGDRAYEQFF
NA,TRBJ2-7,TRBD1,TRBV28,TGTGCCAGCAGGAGACAGGGAGCATCCTACGAGCAGTACTTC,CASRRQGASYEQYF
NA,TRBJ2-7,NA,TRBV27,TGTGCCAGCAGTTTAGGCAGGGAAAAGATCTACGAGCAGTACTTC,CASSLGREKIYEQYF
NA,TRBJ2-7,TRBD2,TRBV5-1,TGCGCCAGCAGTGAGCGGGAGGGTATTCACGAGCAGTACTTC,CASSEREGIHEQYF
NA,TRBJ2-2,TRBD1,TRBV28,TGTGCCAGCAGTGAAACAAGGGGGCTGGTCACCGGGGAGCTGTTTTTT,CASSETRGLVTGELFF
NA,TRBJ2-2,TRBD2,TRBV7-2,TGTGCCAGCAGCCCCAGGGGGGGACTAGCGATACCCAACACCGGGGAGCTGTTTTTT,CASSPRGGLAIPNTGELFF
NA,TRBJ2-7,TRBD1,TRBV5-1,TGCGCCAGCAGCTTAAATCCCCGGACAGGCGCCTACGAGCAGTACTTC,CASSLNPRTGAYEQYF
NA,TRBJ2-5,NA,TRBV29-1,TGCAGCGCCACCCCCCCGGGGCGGGTTACGGAGACCCAGTACTTC,CSATPPGRVTETQYF
NA,TRBJ2-1,NA,TRBV1,TGCACCAGCAGCCAAGATTCGGAGACTAGCGGGAGGGCTGGATGGAATGAGCAGTTCTTC,CTSSQDSETSGRAGWNEQFF
NA,TRBJ1-2,NA,TRBV6-4,TGTGCCAGCAGTGACTCGAAGGGTCGGAGTGGCTACACCTTC,CASSDSKGRSGYTF
NA,TRBJ1-1,NA,TRBV7-2,TGTGCCAGCAGCTCAGGGACGGCCTACACTGAAGCTTTCTTT,CASSSGTAYTEAFF
NA,TRBJ2-1,NA,TRBV15,TGTGCCACCAGCGCCGACCTTTCGAGAGAGCAGTTCTTC,CATSADLSREQFF
NA,TRBJ1-1,TRBD1,TRBV19,TGTGCCAGTAGGTTAGGGGGCGCTGAAGCTTTCTTT,CASRLGGAEAFF
NA,TRBJ2-7,TRBD1,TRBV19,TGTGCCAGTAGAAGCGGGACAGGGGGCTCCTACGAGCAGTACTTC,CASRSGTGGSYEQYF
NA,TRBJ2-5,NA,TRBV11-2,TGTGCCAGCAGCTTAGCACGGCAAGAGACCCAGTACTTC,CASSLARQETQYF
NA,TRBJ2-3,TRBD1,TRBV7-2,TGTGCCAGCAGCTTGCTACAGGGGGTCGTAGATACGCAGTATTTT,CASSLLQGVVDTQYF
NA,TRBJ1-2,TRBD1,TRBV28,TGTGCCAGCAGTTCCCCCGGGACAGGCACACATGGCTACACCTTC,CASSSPGTGTHGYTF
NA,TRBJ1-2,TRBD1,TRBV5-1,TGCGCCAGCAGCTTCTCGGGACAGGACTATGGCTACACCTTC,CASSFSGQDYGYTF
few,TRBJ2-1,NA,TRBV19,TGTGCCAGTAGTATTGCCGGGAGCTCCTACAATGAGCAGTTCTTC,CASSIAGSSYNEQFF
NA,TRBJ1-1,NA,TRBV19,TGTGCCAGTAGCCTTACAGGGTTGAACACTGAAGCTTTCTTT,CASSLTGLNTEAFF
NA,TRBJ2-5,TRBD2,TRBV27,TGTGCCAGCAGTTTAGGGCTAGCGGGTGGTGGAGAGACCCAGTACTTC,CASSLGLAGGGETQYF
NA,TRBJ2-4,NA,TRBV19,TGTGCCAGCTTAGGTGGGGCGGCCAAAAACATTCAGTACTTC,CASLGGAAKNIQYF
NA,TRBJ2-1,NA,TRBV11-2,TGTGCCAGCAGCTTTGTCCCACCCCCGTCGGATGAGCAGTTCTTC,CASSFVPPPSDEQFF
NA,TRBJ1-3,NA,TRBV7-8,TGTGCCAGCAGCTCCCGGGTGTCTGGAAACACCATATATTTT,CASSSRVSGNTIYF
NA,TRBJ2-1,TRBD2,TRBV6-6,TGTGCCAGCAGTTATGGCGGGAGTGCTGGCAATGAGCAGTTCTTC,CASSYGGSAGNEQFF
NA,TRBJ2-7,NA,TRBV2,TGTGCCAGCAGGGCCGATCTGCGAGGGAACTACGAGCAGTACTTC,CASRADLRGNYEQYF